Detailed here is one TCR beta chain. The data belong to a study of PD-1 blockade in classical Hodgkin lymphoma. The V end lost 4 bases, the J end lost 5 bases, and 22 bases lay between the germline ends. Germline V lookup: CDR1 SGDLS, CDR2 YYNGEE. This CDR3 spans 17 amino acids. The repertoire was sequenced with immunoSEQ multiplex PCR; TCRdb's copy has only in-frame clones and lacks some. The top ten clones hold around 7.7% of a sample with roughly 41,000 clones, 88% of them seen once. Brentuximab vedotin exposure varied, and every patient relapsed after autologous stem cell transplantation. Sequenced material: peripheral blood mononuclear cells (PBMCs), taken before the second cycle of nivolumab. The TCR sequence derives from a human donor with classical Hodgkin lymphoma. The chain joins TRBV9 to TRBJ2-1; D is undetermined. The CDR3 here is CASSPYTIQTQDNEQFF. DNA for the CDR3: TGTGCCAGCAGCCCTTACACAATCCAAACCCAAGACAATGAGCAGTTCTTC.